These T cell receptor beta chains were read from a single sample in a study of CD8 T cells in ankylosing spondylitis. TCRdb re-called the 5' RACE reads through MiXCR, storing one row per CDR3 protein. The sample consists of 270,000 or so distinct CDR3 sequences, under 20% of them appearing once. Sequencing used blood, either unsorted or a sorted T cell fraction (not recorded which). The receptors were gathered from a male donor with ankylosing spondylitis or in good health (not recorded which). Each CDR3 is given with its conserved first and last residue. D genes are given only for firm matches. Clone size is shown for a subset of rows, as once, few, many or a class of expanded clone.

>TRBV5-1|NA|TRBJ2-7|many
TGCGCCAGCAGCTGGGACATTGGCTCCTACGAGCAGTACTTC
CASSWDIGSYEQYF
>TRBV4-1|TRBD2|TRBJ2-2|many
TGCGCCAGCAGCCGCGGGACTAGCGGGAGCCACACCGGGGAGCTGTTTTTT
CASSRGTSGSHTGELFF
>TRBV4-1|NA|TRBJ2-5|many
TGCGCCAGCAGCCAGAAGCAGCAGGGAGTAGATCAAGAGACCCAGTACTTC
CASSQKQQGVDQETQYF
>TRBV20-1|NA|TRBJ1-5|many
TGCAGTGCTAGAGGCGGAGACAGGAATCAGCCCCAGCATTTT
CSARGGDRNQPQHF
>TRBV6-5|NA|TRBJ2-5|NA
TGTGCCAGCAGTTCCAGTTCGAGGGGAGAGACCCAGTACTTC
CASSSSSRGETQYF
>TRBV9|TRBD2|TRBJ2-2|many
TGTGCCAGCAGCGTAGTTTTCGATGCTAGCGGAAAGTCGAACACCGGGGAGCTGTTTTTT
CASSVVFDASGKSNTGELFF
>TRBV7-2|NA|TRBJ2-1|NA
TGTGCCAACAGCCAACCCCGACCTAGCCTAAAGGACAATGAGCAGTTCTTC
CANSQPRPSLKDNEQFF
>TRBV9|NA|TRBJ1-2|NA
TGTGCCAGCAGCGTATCAAGGGAAGGGGGCTATGGCTACACCTTC
CASSVSREGGYGYTF
>TRBV5-1|TRBD2|TRBJ2-1|few
TGCGCCAGCAGCTTGCCCCGGACAGCACTAGCGGGAGGGCCGAGTAATGAGCAGTTCTTC
CASSLPRTALAGGPSNEQFF
>TRBV7-2|TRBD2|TRBJ2-1|NA
TGTGCCAGCAGCTTAGTAGCGGGAGTCCACAATGAGCAGTTCTTC
CASSLVAGVHNEQFF
>TRBV20-1|NA|TRBJ1-4|many
TGCAGTGCTAGTCTCCCTTCCGGGTGGCTGTTTTTT
CSASLPSGWLFF
>TRBV25-1|NA|TRBJ1-4|NA
TGTGCCAGCAGTGCGTACCGGGAGAAAGGGGATGAAAAACTGTTTTTT
CASSAYREKGDEKLFF
>TRBV5-6|NA|TRBJ1-1|NA
TGTGCCAGCAGCTTGGGGGCTCGTAGGGAGAACACTGAAGCTTTCTTT
CASSLGARRENTEAFF
>TRBV25-1|TRBD1|TRBJ2-2|few
TGTGCCAGCAGTGAAACAGGGGTTAACACCGGGGAGCTGTTTTTT
CASSETGVNTGELFF
>TRBV5-6|TRBD2|TRBJ2-1|NA
TGTGCCAGCAGCACCGGACTAGCGGGATTGACTAAGCAGTTCTTC
CASSTGLAGLTKQFF
>TRBV10-3|NA|TRBJ2-5|NA
TGTGCCATCAGGGAACACGGCGAGAGCCCGACCCAGTACTTC
CAIREHGESPTQYF
>TRBV9|NA|TRBJ2-4|few
TGTGCCAGCAACAATGGAGGGACCAAAAACATTCAGTACTTC
CASNNGGTKNIQYF
>TRBV5-1|TRBD2|TRBJ2-3|NA
TGCGCCAGCAGCTTGGAGGGCCTAGCGGGAAATCTAGATACGCAGTATTTT
CASSLEGLAGNLDTQYF
>TRBV4-1|TRBD2|TRBJ2-2|NA
TGCGCCAGCAGCAATCGTGGGACTAACGGCGGGGAGCTGTTTTTT
CASSNRGTNGGELFF
>TRBV5-5|TRBD1|TRBJ2-1|NA
TGTGCCAGCAGCTGGACAGGGGGGAATGAGCAGTTCTTC
CASSWTGGNEQFF
>TRBV5-6|TRBD1|TRBJ2-3|NA
TGTGCCAGCAGCTTAAGGGGGACAGGAGGGTCTGTGGCAGATACGCAGTATTTT
CASSLRGTGGSVADTQYF
>TRBV7-2|NA|TRBJ2-7|many
TGTGCCAGCAGCTTATATGGGACAAACTACGAGCAGTACTTC
CASSLYGTNYEQYF
>TRBV9|TRBD2|TRBJ2-2|NA
TGTGCCAGCGGGGGGGCGAACACCGGGGAGCTGTTTTTT
CASGGANTGELFF
>TRBV11-1|NA|TRBJ2-6|NA
TGTGCCAGCAGCTTACCTGAGATCAGGGCTGGGGCCAACGTCCTGACTTTC
CASSLPEIRAGANVLTF
>TRBV6-1|TRBD2|TRBJ2-7|few
TGTGCCAGCAGCCCGGGACTAGCGATATCCTACGAGCAGTACTTC
CASSPGLAISYEQYF
>TRBV6-1|NA|TRBJ1-1|NA
TGTGCCAGCAGTGAATGGCGACAGAGTATGAACACTGAAGCTTTCTTT
CASSEWRQSMNTEAFF
>TRBV4-3|NA|TRBJ2-3|NA
TGCGCCAGCAGCCAAGGGTTAGGTAGCGGACCCACAGATACGCAGTATTTT
CASSQGLGSGPTDTQYF
>TRBV12-3/TRBV12-4|NA|TRBJ2-5|many
TGTGCCAGCAGTTCGGAGACAGAGAAACAAGAGACCCAGTACTTC
CASSSETEKQETQYF
>TRBV27|NA|TRBJ2-7|NA
TGTGCCAGCAGTTCCTTGGGCTACGAGCAGTACTTC
CASSSLGYEQYF
>TRBV7-2|NA|TRBJ2-1|few
TGTGCCAGCAGCTCCTATGAGGCGGGAATGAATGAGCAGTTCTTC
CASSSYEAGMNEQFF
>TRBV7-9|TRBD1|TRBJ2-1|few
TGTGCCAGCAGCGTTCGGGGACAGGGGATATTCTTC
CASSVRGQGIFF
>TRBV29-1|NA|TRBJ2-6|many
TGCAGCGTTGTGGGTGGATCTGGGGCCAACGTCCTGACTTTC
CSVVGGSGANVLTF
>TRBV29-1|TRBD2|TRBJ2-1|few
TGCAGCGTTCCGACTAGCAGCTACAATGAGCAGTTCTTC
CSVPTSSYNEQFF
>TRBV29-1|NA|TRBJ2-1|many
TGCAGCGTTGACCGAGACCCCTACAATGAGCAGTTCTTC
CSVDRDPYNEQFF
>TRBV4-1|NA|TRBJ2-1|NA
TGCGCCAGCAGCCGACATGAGGCCACTAACTCCTACAATGAGCAGTTCTTC
CASSRHEATNSYNEQFF
>TRBV9|NA|TRBJ2-7|NA
TGTGCCAGCAGCGTAGCCCCGGAGGACGAGCAGTACTTC
CASSVAPEDEQYF
>TRBV6-2/TRBV6-3|TRBD1|TRBJ1-2|NA
TGTGCCAGCAGTTACTCGACAAGGACAGATTTGTTGGGACAGACCTTTAACTATGGCTACACCTTC
CASSYSTRTDLLGQTFNYGYTF
>TRBV11-2|TRBD2|TRBJ2-1|few
TGTGCCAGCAGCTTAGGGCCCGGGACTAGTTATGAGCAGTTCTTC
CASSLGPGTSYEQFF
>TRBV4-3|TRBD2|TRBJ2-2|few
TGCGCCAGCAGCCAAGATGTGGCTAGCGGGACGAACACCGGGGAGCTGTTTTTT
CASSQDVASGTNTGELFF
>TRBV7-6|NA|TRBJ2-1|many
TGTGCCAGCAGCTTAGATGCGGGGTTGCATGAGCAGTTCTTC
CASSLDAGLHEQFF
>TRBV4-1|TRBD2|TRBJ2-3|few
TGCGCCAGCAGCCCCAGCGGGATAACAGATACGCAGTATTTT
CASSPSGITDTQYF
>TRBV9|TRBD2|TRBJ2-1|few
TGTGCCAGCAGCGCTGATCTACTAGCGGGAGGGGTTGAGCAGTTCTTC
CASSADLLAGGVEQFF
>TRBV27|TRBD2|TRBJ2-1|once
TGTGCCAGCAGTTTGTCCAGCGGGAGCGATTCCTACAATGAGCAGTTCTTC
CASSLSSGSDSYNEQFF
>TRBV12-3/TRBV12-4|TRBD2|TRBJ2-5|few
TGTGCCAGCAGTTTGAGGGGAGGGGACCCTTTTTGGGACCAGTACTTC
CASSLRGGDPFWDQYF
>TRBV29-1|NA|TRBJ1-2|many
TGCAGCGTTGAAGGTGAGGCGGGAGGCTACACCTTC
CSVEGEAGGYTF
>TRBV28|NA|TRBJ2-7|many
TGTGCCAGCAGTGAAACGGGCACCTACGAGCAGTACTTC
CASSETGTYEQYF
>TRBV29-1|TRBD2|TRBJ2-1|NA
TGCAGCGTTGCGGGTTGGGGACTAGCGGGAGGTATGTCCTACAATGAGCAGTTCTTC
CSVAGWGLAGGMSYNEQFF
>TRBV7-6|TRBD2|TRBJ2-1|many
TGTGCCAGCAGCTTTGGGACTAGCGAGTACAATGAGCAGTTCTTC
CASSFGTSEYNEQFF
>TRBV12-3/TRBV12-4|TRBD2|TRBJ2-1|NA
TGTGCCAGCAGTTTAGTCCCTAGCGGAGGCTACAATGAGCAGTTCTTC
CASSLVPSGGYNEQFF
>TRBV9|TRBD1|TRBJ1-3|few
TGTGCCAGCAGCATTGACAGGGGTCCTGGAAACACCATATATTTT
CASSIDRGPGNTIYF
>TRBV11-2|NA|TRBJ2-3|NA
TGTGCCAGCAGATCGGCAGCCGCAGATACGCAGTATTTT
CASRSAAADTQYF
>TRBV4-1|TRBD2|TRBJ2-3|many
TGCGCCAGCAGCCAAACCCCGGGAGGGCAGGCAGATACGCAGTATTTT
CASSQTPGGQADTQYF
>TRBV7-9|NA|TRBJ1-5|NA
TGTGCCAGCAGCGTAGGGGTAGGGTCAGGACTACCCCAGCATTTT
CASSVGVGSGLPQHF
>TRBV4-3|TRBD2|TRBJ2-1|few
TGCGCCAGCAGCCCAGGGACTAGCGGGGCCAACTCCTACAATGAGCAGTTCTTC
CASSPGTSGANSYNEQFF
>TRBV5-5|NA|TRBJ1-1|few
TGTGCCAGCTCCATGGAGCCAGCTATGAACACTGAAGCTTTCTTT
CASSMEPAMNTEAFF
>TRBV19|NA|TRBJ1-1|few
TGTGCCAGTAGTACCCTCCCGGGCCGCGAAGGAAACACTGAAGCTTTCTTT
CASSTLPGREGNTEAFF
>TRBV7-2|NA|TRBJ1-3|few
TGTGCCAGCAGCTTAGATGGGGGTTACACCATATATTTT
CASSLDGGYTIYF
>TRBV29-1|NA|TRBJ2-4|many
TGCAGCGTTCGTGGACAACCTGAAGACATTCAGTACTTC
CSVRGQPEDIQYF
>TRBV29-1|TRBD2|TRBJ2-1|many
TGCAGCGTTGAGGGACTAGCGACACGCTACAATGAGCAGTTCTTC
CSVEGLATRYNEQFF
>TRBV12-3/TRBV12-4|TRBD1|TRBJ2-1|NA
TGTGCCAGCAGTTTATTAGGGACAGGGGGATTAGTCGACGGTAATGAGCAGTTCTTC
CASSLLGTGGLVDGNEQFF